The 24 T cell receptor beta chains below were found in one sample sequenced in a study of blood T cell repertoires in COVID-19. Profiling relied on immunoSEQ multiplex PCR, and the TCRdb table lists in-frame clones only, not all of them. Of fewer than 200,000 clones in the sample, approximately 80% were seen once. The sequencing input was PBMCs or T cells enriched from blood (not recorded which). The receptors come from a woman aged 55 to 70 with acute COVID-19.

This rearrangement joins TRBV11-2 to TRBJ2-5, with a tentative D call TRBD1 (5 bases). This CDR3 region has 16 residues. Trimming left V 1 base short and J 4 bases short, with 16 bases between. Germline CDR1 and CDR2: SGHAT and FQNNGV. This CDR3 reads CASSLGPIRVSETQYF. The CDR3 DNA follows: TGTGCCAGCAGCTTAGGTCCCATCAGGGTCTCAGAGACCCAGTACTTC.

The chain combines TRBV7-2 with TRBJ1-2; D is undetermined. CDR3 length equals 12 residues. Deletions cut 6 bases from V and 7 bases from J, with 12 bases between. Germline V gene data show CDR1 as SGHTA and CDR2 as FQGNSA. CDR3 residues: CASRNEAGGYTF. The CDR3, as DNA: TGTGCCAGCAGGAACGAGGCGGGTGGCTACACCTTC.

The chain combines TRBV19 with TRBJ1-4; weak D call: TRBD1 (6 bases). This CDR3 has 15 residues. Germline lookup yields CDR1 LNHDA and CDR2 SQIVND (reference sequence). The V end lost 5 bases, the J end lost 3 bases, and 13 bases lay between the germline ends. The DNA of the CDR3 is TGTGCCAGTAGTGACCGACAGGCGCCTAATGAAAAACTGTTTTTT. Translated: CASSDRQAPNEKLFF.

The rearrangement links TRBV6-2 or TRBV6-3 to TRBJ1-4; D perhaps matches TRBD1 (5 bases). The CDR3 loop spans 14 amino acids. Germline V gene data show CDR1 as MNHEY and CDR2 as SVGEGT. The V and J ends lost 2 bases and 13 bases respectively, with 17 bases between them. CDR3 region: CASSYPGGGRGLFF. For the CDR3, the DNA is TGTGCCAGCAGTTACCCCGGGGGGGGTCGAGGACTGTTTTTT.

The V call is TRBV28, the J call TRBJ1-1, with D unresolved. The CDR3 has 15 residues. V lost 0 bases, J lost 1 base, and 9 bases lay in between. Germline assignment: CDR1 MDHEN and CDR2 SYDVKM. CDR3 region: CASSLWSGPNTEAFF. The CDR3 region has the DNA TGTGCCAGCAGTTTATGGTCAGGCCCGAACACTGAAGCTTTCTTT. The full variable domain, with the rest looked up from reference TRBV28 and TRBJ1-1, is DVKVTQSSRYLVKRTGEKVFLECVQDMDHENMFWYRQDPGLGLRLIYFSYDVKMKEKGDIPEGYSVSREKKERFSLILESASTNQTSMYLCASSLWSGPNTEAFFGQGTRLTVV.

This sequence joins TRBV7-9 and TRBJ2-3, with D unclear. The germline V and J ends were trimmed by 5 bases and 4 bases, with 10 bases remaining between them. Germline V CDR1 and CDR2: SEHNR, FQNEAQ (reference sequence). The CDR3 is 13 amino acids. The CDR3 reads CASSPNSADTQYF. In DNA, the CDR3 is TGTGCCAGCAGCCCCAATTCGGCAGATACGCAGTATTTT.

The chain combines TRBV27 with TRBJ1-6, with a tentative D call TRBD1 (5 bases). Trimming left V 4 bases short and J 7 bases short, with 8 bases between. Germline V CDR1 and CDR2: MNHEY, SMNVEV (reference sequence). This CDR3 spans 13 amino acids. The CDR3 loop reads CASSSGGNSPLHF. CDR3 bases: TGTGCCAGCAGTTCGGGGGGGAATTCACCCCTCCACTTT.

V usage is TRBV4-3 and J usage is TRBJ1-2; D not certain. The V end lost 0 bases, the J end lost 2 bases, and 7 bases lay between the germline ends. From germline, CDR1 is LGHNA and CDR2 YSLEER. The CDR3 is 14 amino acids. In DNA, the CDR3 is TGCGCCAGCAGCCAAGATTCGGGGAACTATGGCTACACCTTC. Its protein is CASSQDSGNYGYTF.

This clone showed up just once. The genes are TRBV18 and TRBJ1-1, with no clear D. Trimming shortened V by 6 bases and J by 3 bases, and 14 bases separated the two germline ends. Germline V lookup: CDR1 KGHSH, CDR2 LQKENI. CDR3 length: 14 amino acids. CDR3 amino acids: CASSVKRGDTEAFF. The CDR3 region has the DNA TGTGCCAGCTCCGTGAAGCGGGGAGACACTGAAGCTTTCTTT. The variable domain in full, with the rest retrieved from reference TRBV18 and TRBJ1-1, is NAGVMQNPRHLVRRRGQEARLRCSPMKGHSHVYWYRQLPEEGLKFMVYLQKENIIDESGMPKERFSAEFPKEGPSILRIQQVVRGDSAAYFCASSVKRGDTEAFFGQGTRLTVV.

This CDR3 reads CASSFKGNYGYTF. As DNA, the CDR3 is TGTGCCAGCAGCTTTAAGGGGAACTATGGCTACACCTTC. The chain links TRBV7-2 to TRBJ1-2; maybe TRBD1 (5 bases). Germline assignment: CDR1 SGHTA and CDR2 FQGNSA. CDR3 length: 13 amino acids. The ends were cut back, 3 bases at V and 2 bases at J, with 7 bases in the middle.

Here the CDR3 DNA reads TGCGCCAGCAGCCGGGGACAGGGTCATGGCTACACCTTC. This encodes CASSRGQGHGYTF. The chain employs TRBV5-1 and TRBJ1-2, with 9 bases lining up with TRBD1. Germline lookup yields CDR1 SGHRS and CDR2 YFSETQ. CDR3 size: 13 residues. The junction had 4 bases not matched to a gene; V was cut back by 4 bases and J by 6 bases.

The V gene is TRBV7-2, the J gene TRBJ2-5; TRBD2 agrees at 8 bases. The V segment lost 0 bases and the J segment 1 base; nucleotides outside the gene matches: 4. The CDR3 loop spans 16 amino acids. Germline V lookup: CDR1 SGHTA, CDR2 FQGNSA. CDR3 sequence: CASSLATSGTQETQYF. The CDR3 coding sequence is TGTGCCAGCAGCTTAGCCACTAGCGGAACCCAAGAGACCCAGTACTTC.

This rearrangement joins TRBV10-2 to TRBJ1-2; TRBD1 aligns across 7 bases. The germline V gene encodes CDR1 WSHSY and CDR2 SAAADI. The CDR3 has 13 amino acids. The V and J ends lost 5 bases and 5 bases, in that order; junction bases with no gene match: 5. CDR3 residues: CASSPGGSYGYTF. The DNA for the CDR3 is TGCGCCAGCAGTCCAGGGGGGTCATATGGCTACACCTTC.

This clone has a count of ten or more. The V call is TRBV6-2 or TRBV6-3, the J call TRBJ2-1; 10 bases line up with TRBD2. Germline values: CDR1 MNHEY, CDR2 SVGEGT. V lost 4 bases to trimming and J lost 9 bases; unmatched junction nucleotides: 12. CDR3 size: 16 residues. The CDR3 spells CASSWLAGGQNLEQFF. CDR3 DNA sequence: TGTGCCAGCAGTTGGTTAGCGGGGGGCCAAAATCTTGAGCAGTTCTTC.

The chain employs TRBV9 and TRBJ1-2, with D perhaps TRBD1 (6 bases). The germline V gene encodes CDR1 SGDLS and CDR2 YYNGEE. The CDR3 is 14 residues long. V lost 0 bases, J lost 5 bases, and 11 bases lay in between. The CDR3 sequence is CASSVGAGEYGYTF. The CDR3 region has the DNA TGTGCCAGCAGCGTAGGGGCAGGGGAATATGGCTACACCTTC.

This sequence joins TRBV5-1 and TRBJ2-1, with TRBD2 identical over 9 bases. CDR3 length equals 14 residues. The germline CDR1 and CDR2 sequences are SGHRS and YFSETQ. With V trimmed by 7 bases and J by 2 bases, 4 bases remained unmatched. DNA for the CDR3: TGCGCCAGCGGAGGGACTAGCCCCTACAATGAGCAGTTCTTC. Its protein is CASGGTSPYNEQFF.

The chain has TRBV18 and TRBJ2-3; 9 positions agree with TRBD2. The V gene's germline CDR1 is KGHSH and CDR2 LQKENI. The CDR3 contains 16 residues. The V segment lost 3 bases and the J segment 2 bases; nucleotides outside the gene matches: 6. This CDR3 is CASSPAGGPPTDTQYF. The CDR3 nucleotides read TGTGCCAGCTCACCGGCGGGAGGGCCCCCCACAGATACGCAGTATTTT. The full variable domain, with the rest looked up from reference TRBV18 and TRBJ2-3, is NAGVMQNPRHLVRRRGQEARLRCSPMKGHSHVYWYRQLPEEGLKFMVYLQKENIIDESGMPKERFSAEFPKEGPSILRIQQVVRGDSAAYFCASSPAGGPPTDTQYFGPGTRLTVL.

This CDR3 is CAISGSGGVGNTIYF. As DNA, the CDR3 is TGTGCCATCAGTGGATCGGGAGGAGTTGGAAACACCATATATTTT. The chain combines TRBV10-3 with TRBJ1-3; D unresolved. Germline CDR1 ENHRY, CDR2 SYGVKD. The ends were cut back, 4 bases at V and 3 bases at J, with 13 bases in the middle. This CDR3 is built from 15 residues.

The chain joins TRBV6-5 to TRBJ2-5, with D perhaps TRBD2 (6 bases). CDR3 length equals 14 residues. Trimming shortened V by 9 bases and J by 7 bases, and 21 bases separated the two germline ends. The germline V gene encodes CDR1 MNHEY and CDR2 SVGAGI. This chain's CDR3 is CASATGSRSGTQYF. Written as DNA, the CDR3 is TGTGCCAGTGCCACCGGGAGCCGAAGTGGGACCCAGTACTTC.

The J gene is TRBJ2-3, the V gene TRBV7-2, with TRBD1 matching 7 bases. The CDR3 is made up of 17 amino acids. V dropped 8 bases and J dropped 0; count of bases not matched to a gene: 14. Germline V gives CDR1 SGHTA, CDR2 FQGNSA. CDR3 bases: TGTGCCAGCCTTCGAGGGGGCACAGGACAAAGCACAGATACGCAGTATTTT. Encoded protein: CASLRGGTGQSTDTQYF.

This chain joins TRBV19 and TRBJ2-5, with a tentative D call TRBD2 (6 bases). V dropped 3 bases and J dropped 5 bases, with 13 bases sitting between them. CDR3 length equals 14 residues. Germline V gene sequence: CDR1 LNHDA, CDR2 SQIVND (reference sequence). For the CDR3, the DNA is TGTGCCAGTAGTATTTCTGGGGGGTCGGAGACCCAGTACTTC. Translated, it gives CASSISGGSETQYF.

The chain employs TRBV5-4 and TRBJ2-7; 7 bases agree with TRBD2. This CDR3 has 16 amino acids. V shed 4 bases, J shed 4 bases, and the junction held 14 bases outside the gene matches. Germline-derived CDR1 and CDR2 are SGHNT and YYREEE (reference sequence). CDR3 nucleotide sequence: TGTGCCAGCAGCAAACGTCCGGTGGGAGGGCCATACGAGCAGTACTTC. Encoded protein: CASSKRPVGGPYEQYF.

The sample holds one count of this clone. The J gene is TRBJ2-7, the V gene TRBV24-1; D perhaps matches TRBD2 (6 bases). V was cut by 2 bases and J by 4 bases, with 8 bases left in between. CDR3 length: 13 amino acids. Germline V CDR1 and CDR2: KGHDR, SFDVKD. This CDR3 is CATSDWDSYEQYF. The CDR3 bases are TGTGCCACCAGTGATTGGGACTCTTACGAGCAGTACTTC.

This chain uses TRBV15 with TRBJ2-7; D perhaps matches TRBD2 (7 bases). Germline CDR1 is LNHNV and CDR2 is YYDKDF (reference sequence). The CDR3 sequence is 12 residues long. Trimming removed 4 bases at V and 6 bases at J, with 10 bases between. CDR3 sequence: CATSKGGGEQYV. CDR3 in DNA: TGTGCCACCAGCAAGGGGGGGGGCGAGCAGTACGTC.